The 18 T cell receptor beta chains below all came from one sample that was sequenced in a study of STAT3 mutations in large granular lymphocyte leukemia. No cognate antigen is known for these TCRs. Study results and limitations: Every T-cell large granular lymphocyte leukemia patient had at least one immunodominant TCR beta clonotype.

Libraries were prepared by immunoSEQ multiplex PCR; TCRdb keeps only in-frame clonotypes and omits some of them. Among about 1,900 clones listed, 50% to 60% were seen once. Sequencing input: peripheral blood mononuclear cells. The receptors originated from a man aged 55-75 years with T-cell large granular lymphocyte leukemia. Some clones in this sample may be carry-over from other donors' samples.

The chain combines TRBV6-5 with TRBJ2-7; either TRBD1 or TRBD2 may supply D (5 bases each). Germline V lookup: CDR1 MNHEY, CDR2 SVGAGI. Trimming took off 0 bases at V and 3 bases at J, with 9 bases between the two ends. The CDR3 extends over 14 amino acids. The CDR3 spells CASSYSAGSYEQYF. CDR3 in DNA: TGTGCCAGCAGTTACTCGGCAGGGAGCTACGAGCAGTACTTC.

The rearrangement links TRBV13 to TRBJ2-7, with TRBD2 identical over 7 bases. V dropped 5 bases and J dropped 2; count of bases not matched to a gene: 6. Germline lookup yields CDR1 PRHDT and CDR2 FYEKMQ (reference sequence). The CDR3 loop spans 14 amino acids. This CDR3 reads CASSHSSGTYEQYF. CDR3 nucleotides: TGTGCCAGCAGCCACTCTAGCGGAACCTACGAGCAGTACTTC.

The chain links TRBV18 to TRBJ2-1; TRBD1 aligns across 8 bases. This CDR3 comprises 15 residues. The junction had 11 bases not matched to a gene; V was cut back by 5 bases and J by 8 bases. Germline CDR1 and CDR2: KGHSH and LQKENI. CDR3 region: CASSGARGQLDEQFF. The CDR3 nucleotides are TGTGCCAGCTCAGGGGCCAGGGGGCAGTTGGATGAGCAGTTCTTC.

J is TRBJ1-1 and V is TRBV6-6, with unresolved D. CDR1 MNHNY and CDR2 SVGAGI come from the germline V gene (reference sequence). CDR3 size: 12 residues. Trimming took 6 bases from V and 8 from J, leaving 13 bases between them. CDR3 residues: CASRSGTLEAFF. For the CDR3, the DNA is TGTGCCAGCAGATCCGGAACTCTCGAAGCTTTCTTT.

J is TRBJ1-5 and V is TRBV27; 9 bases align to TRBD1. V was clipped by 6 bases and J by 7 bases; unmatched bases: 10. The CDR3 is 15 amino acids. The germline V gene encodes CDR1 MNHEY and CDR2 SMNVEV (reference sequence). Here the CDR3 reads CASRARQGVDQPQHF. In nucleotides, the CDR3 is TGTGCCAGCAGGGCCCGACAGGGGGTGGACCAGCCCCAGCATTTT.

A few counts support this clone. CDR3 sequence: CASSQGGYSGNTIYF. CDR3 DNA sequence: TGTGCCAGCAGCCAAGGGGGTTACTCTGGAAACACCATATATTTT. The chain recombines TRBV14 with TRBJ1-3, with no clear D. This CDR3 is 15 amino acids long. Germline lookup yields CDR1 SGHDN and CDR2 FVKESK. V shed 1 base and J shed 0 bases, with 7 bases lying between them.

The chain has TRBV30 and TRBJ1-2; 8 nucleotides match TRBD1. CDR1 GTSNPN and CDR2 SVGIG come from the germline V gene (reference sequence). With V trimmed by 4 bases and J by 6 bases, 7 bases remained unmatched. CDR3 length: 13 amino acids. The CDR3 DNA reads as TGTGCCTGGAACCGTGGGACAGGCGATGGCTACACCTTC. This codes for CAWNRGTGDGYTF.

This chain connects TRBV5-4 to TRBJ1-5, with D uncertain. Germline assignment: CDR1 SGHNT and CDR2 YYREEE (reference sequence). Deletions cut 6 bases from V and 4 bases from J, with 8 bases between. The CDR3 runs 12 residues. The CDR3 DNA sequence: TGTGCCAGCACCCTTCGTAATCAGCCCCAGCATTTT. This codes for CASTLRNQPQHF.

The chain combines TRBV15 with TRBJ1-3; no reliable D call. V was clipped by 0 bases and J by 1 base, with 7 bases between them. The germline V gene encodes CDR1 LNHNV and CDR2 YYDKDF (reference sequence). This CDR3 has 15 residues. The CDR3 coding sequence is TGTGCCACCAGCAGAGAGGTCTATTCTGGAAACACCATATATTTT. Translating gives CATSREVYSGNTIYF.

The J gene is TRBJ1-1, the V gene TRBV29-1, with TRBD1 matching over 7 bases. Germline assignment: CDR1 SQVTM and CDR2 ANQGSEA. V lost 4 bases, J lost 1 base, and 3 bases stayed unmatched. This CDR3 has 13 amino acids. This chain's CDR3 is CSVVGQRNTEAFF. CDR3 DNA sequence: TGCAGCGTTGTGGGACAGAGGAACACTGAAGCTTTCTTT.

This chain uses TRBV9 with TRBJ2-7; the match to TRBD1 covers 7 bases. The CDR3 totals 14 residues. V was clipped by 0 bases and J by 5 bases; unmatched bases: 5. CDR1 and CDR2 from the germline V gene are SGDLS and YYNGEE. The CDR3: CASSVVGTVDEQYF. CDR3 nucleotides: TGTGCCAGCAGCGTAGTGGGGACAGTCGACGAGCAGTACTTC.

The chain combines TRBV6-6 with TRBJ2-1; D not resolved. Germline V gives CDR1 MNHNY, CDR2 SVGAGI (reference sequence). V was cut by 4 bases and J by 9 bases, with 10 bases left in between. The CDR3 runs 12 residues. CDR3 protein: CASSFPRSEQFF. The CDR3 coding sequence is TGTGCCAGCAGTTTCCCCCGGAGTGAGCAGTTCTTC.

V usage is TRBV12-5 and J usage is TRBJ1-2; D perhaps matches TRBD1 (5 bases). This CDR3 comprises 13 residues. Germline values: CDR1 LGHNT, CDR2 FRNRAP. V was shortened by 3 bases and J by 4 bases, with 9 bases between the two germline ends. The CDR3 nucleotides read TGTGCTAGTGGTTTAGACAGCTTCTATGGCTACACCTTC. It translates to CASGLDSFYGYTF.

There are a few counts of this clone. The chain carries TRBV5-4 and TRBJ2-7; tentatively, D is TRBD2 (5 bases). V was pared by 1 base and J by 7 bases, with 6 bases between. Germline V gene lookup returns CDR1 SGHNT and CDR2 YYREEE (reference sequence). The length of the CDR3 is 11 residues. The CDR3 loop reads CASSLRGEQYF. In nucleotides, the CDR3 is TGTGCCAGCAGCTTGAGAGGGGAGCAGTACTTC.

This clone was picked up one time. The CDR3 nucleotides read TGTGCCAGCAGCTTAGCGTTCGGGGCTGCGGGCTACACCTTC. Protein product: CASSLAFGAAGYTF. V is TRBV7-9 and J is TRBJ1-2, with a weak D call TRBD1 (5 bases). The CDR3 consists of 14 residues. Between the trimmed V and J ends, which lost 0 bases and 8 bases, there was a span of 13 bases. The germline CDR1 and CDR2 sequences are SEHNR and FQNEAQ (reference sequence).

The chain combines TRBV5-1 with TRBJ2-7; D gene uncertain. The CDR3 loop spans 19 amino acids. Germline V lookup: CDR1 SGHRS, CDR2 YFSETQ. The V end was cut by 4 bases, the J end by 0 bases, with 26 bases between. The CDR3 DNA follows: TGCGCCAGCAGCACCATTCGTGATGATCCCCGGTCTAGCTCCTACGAGCAGTACTTC. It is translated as CASSTIRDDPRSSSYEQYF.

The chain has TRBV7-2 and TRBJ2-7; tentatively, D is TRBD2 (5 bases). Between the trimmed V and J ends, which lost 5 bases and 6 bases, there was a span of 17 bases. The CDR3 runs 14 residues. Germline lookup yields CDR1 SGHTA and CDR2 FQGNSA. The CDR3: CASSPARAQSEQYF. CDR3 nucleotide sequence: TGTGCCAGCAGCCCCGCGAGGGCCCAGTCCGAGCAGTACTTC.

The CDR3 region has the DNA TGTGCCAGCAGCTTGGGGCTAGCGGGAGTGCGAGGTACGAGAGAGACCCAGTACTTC. Translation gives CASSLGLAGVRGTRETQYF. The chain combines TRBV5-4 with TRBJ2-5, with 10 bases fitting TRBD2. This CDR3 spans 19 amino acids. CDR1 is SGHNT and CDR2 is YYREEE in the germline V gene (reference sequence). V trimming: 0 bases; J trimming: 4 bases; junction bases outside the gene matches: 15.